A single sample gave rise to the 27 T cell receptor beta chains below, sequenced in a study of T cell changes during pregnancy in multiple sclerosis. TCRdb's table, derived via immunoSEQ multiplex PCR, lists solely in-frame clones and lacks some. Seen here are 40,000 to 55,000 clones, approximately 91% observed once, and the top ten hold under 9.5%. Specimen: CD8+ T cells from peripheral blood mononuclear cells, collected after pregnancy. Receptor source: a female donor with multiple sclerosis, enrolled in a pregnancy study.

The rearrangement links TRBV14 to TRBJ1-1; possibly TRBD1 for D (6 bases). Germline V gene data show CDR1 as SGHDN and CDR2 as FVKESK. Between the trimmed V and J ends, which lost 3 bases and 0 bases, there was a span of 11 bases. The CDR3 has 15 residues. The CDR3 loop is CASSQAGALNTEAFF. In DNA form, the CDR3 reads TGTGCCAGCAGCCAGGCGGGGGCCCTGAACACTGAAGCTTTCTTT.

This chain uses TRBV12-5 with TRBJ1-5, with a weak D call TRBD1 (6 bases). V was pared by 2 bases and J by 1 base, with 12 bases between. CDR3 length: 16 amino acids. Germline-derived CDR1 and CDR2 are LGHNT and FRNRAP. CDR3 amino acids: CASGLMGAGSNQPQHF. In DNA, the CDR3 is TGTGCTAGTGGTTTGATGGGGGCCGGGAGCAATCAGCCCCAGCATTTT.

This chain uses TRBV20-1 with TRBJ2-7, with D possibly being TRBD2 (5 bases). The CDR3 runs to 11 residues. Per the germline V gene, CDR1 is DFQATT and CDR2 is SNEGSKA (reference sequence). With 3 bases removed from V and 6 bases from J, the gap between germline ends came to 9 bases. The CDR3 bases are TGCAGTGCTAGTGAGGGCGGCGAGCAGTACTTC. Protein product: CSASEGGEQYF.

The J gene is TRBJ1-5, the V gene TRBV10-3; 8 positions match TRBD1. Germline V gives CDR1 ENHRY, CDR2 SYGVKD. The CDR3 has 15 residues. After removal of 3 bases from V and 6 bases from J, the junction contained 7 bases not matched to a gene. In DNA, the CDR3 is TGTGCCATCAGTGATCCAGGGGGCTCGGGTCAGCCCCAGCATTTT. Translation gives CAISDPGGSGQPQHF.

This sequence joins TRBV14 and TRBJ2-3; 9 bases line up with TRBD2. V shed 3 bases, J shed 0 bases, and the junction held 1 base outside the gene matches. CDR1 is SGHDN, CDR2 FVKESK, per germline. The CDR3 extends over 15 amino acids. As DNA, the CDR3 is TGTGCCAGCAGCCAGGGGACTAGCAGCACAGATACGCAGTATTTT. Translation: CASSQGTSSTDTQYF.

This clone was recorded only once. The chain employs TRBV21-1 and TRBJ2-3; the table names TRBD2, a call not compared with the DNA. TRBV21-1 is a listed pseudogene. The CDR3 sequence is 16 residues long. Here the CDR3 reads CASSKGGRTSTDTQYF. In DNA, the CDR3 is TGTGCCAGCAGCAAAGGAGGGAGAACTAGCACAGATACGCAGTATTTT.

V gene TRBV6-1 combines with J gene TRBJ1-2; perhaps TRBD1 as D (6 bases). Germline V lookup: CDR1 MNHNS, CDR2 SASEGT. The CDR3 has 15 residues. V was pared by 6 bases and J by 4 bases, with 18 bases between. CDR3 region: CASSELPEGGYGYTF. In DNA, the CDR3 is TGTGCCAGCAGCGAACTCCCCGAAGGGGGCTATGGCTACACCTTC.

This chain uses TRBV7-6 with TRBJ2-1; 9 nucleotides align to TRBD2. V was pared by 1 base and J by 5 bases, with 9 bases of the junction left unmatched. The CDR3 extends over 17 amino acids. Germline values: CDR1 SGHVS, CDR2 FNYEAQ. Written as DNA, the CDR3 is TGTGCCAGCAGCTTAGGCCCGGCTAGCGGGATACACAATGAGCAGTTCTTC. Its translation: CASSLGPASGIHNEQFF.

The DNA of the CDR3 is TGTGCCTGGAGTCTCCGAGAATACACTGAAGCTTTCTTT. As protein: CAWSLREYTEAFF. V usage is TRBV30 and J usage is TRBJ1-1; unclear D gene. Germline values: CDR1 GTSNPN, CDR2 SVGIG (reference sequence). V lost 2 bases, J lost 3 bases, and 10 bases lay in between. The CDR3 contains 13 residues.

The chain is built from TRBV2 and TRBJ1-1; 9 bases line up with TRBD1. J gave up 0 bases and V 8 bases, and 1 base lay outside the gene matches. The CDR3 has 13 residues. Germline CDR1 reads SNHLY; CDR2 reads FYNNEI. CDR3 coding DNA: TGTGCCAGCCGGACAGGGGTGAACACTGAAGCTTTCTTT. It translates to CASRTGVNTEAFF.

This chain connects TRBV5-6 to TRBJ2-7, with a weak D call TRBD1 (6 bases). V dropped 4 bases and J dropped 3 bases, with 17 bases sitting between them. This CDR3 contains 15 residues. Germline assignment: CDR1 SGHDT and CDR2 YYEEEE. CDR3 in amino acids: CASSPGQSWGYEQYF. The DNA of the CDR3 is TGTGCCAGCAGCCCCGGACAGTCCTGGGGCTACGAGCAGTACTTC.

The chain has TRBV7-3 and TRBJ2-1; the match to TRBD1 covers 9 bases. J lost 8 bases, V lost 5 bases, and 10 bases had no gene match. Germline lookup yields CDR1 SGHTA and CDR2 FQGTGA. The CDR3 contains 15 residues. CDR3 sequence reads: CASSPYRGRIDEQFF. For the CDR3, the DNA is TGTGCCAGCAGCCCCTACAGGGGGCGGATTGATGAGCAGTTCTTC.

The chain combines TRBV6-4 with TRBJ2-2; 8 bases fit TRBD1. Germline CDR1 and CDR2: MRHNA and SNTAGT. The trim removed 2 bases at V and 1 base at J, leaving 3 bases unmatched. This CDR3 region has 16 residues. The CDR3 spells CASSDNGQGNTGELFF. The CDR3 DNA reads TGTGCCAGCAGTGACAATGGACAGGGGAACACCGGGGAGCTGTTTTTT.

The chain recombines TRBV19 with TRBJ1-1, with TRBD1 identical over 8 bases. The germline CDR1 and CDR2 sequences are LNHDA and SQIVND (reference sequence). Trimming at V came to 6 bases and at J to 4 bases, leaving 7 bases not matched to a gene. The CDR3 has 14 residues. CDR3 region: CASRPNTGGTEAFF. CDR3 bases: TGTGCCAGTAGGCCTAATACAGGGGGCACTGAAGCTTTCTTT. Together with reference TRBV19 and TRBJ1-1, the CDR3 gives the full variable domain: DGGITQSPKYLFRKEGQNVTLSCEQNLNHDAMYWYRQDPGQGLRLIYYSQIVNDFQKGDIAEGYSVSREKKESFPLTVTSAQKNPTAFYLCASRPNTGGTEAFFGQGTRLTVV.

The chain joins TRBV2 to TRBJ2-1, with 11 bases fitting TRBD2. CDR3 size: 14 residues. Per germline, CDR1 SNHLY and CDR2 FYNNEI. J was trimmed by 9 bases and V by 8 bases; bases with no gene match: 9. The CDR3 DNA reads as TGTGCCAGCGCCCGCGTAGCGGGGGGGACTGAGCAGTTCTTC. This codes for CASARVAGGTEQFF.

The chain recombines TRBV28 with TRBJ2-7; a weak D match, TRBD1 (5 bases). Trimming stripped 6 bases from V and 3 bases from J, with 15 bases between. CDR1 and CDR2 (germline): MDHEN, SYDVKM. The CDR3 extends over 14 amino acids. The CDR3 loop reads CASRELGLVYEQYF. CDR3 in DNA: TGTGCCAGCAGAGAGTTGGGGCTAGTCTACGAGCAGTACTTC.

The chain links TRBV7-6 to TRBJ2-7; TRBD2 matches 7 bases. Germline V gene data show CDR1 as SGHVS and CDR2 as FNYEAQ. This CDR3 region has 21 residues. The V gene end was trimmed by 0 bases and the J gene end by 3 bases; junction bases not matched to a gene: 23. The CDR3 DNA follows: TGTGCCAGCAGCTTAGCGGCTACCGTAGACCTAACTAGCGCCGCTATCTACGAGCAGTACTTC. It specifies CASSLAATVDLTSAAIYEQYF. The variable domain in full, with the rest retrieved from reference TRBV7-6 and TRBJ2-7, is GAGVSQSPRYKVTKRGQDVALRCDPISGHVSLYWYRQALGQGPEFLTYFNYEAQQDKSGLPNDRFSAERPEGSISTLTIQRTEQRDSAMYRCASSLAATVDLTSAAIYEQYFGPGTRLTVT.

This sequence joins TRBV5-6 and TRBJ2-7, with TRBD2 as a possible D gene (5 bases). Trimming took off 2 bases at V and 3 bases at J, with 12 bases between the two ends. The germline V gene encodes CDR1 SGHDT and CDR2 YYEEEE. This CDR3 is 14 amino acids long. The CDR3 sequence is CASSLKPGFYEQYF. The CDR3 coding sequence is TGTGCCAGCAGCTTAAAACCGGGGTTCTACGAGCAGTACTTC.

This chain connects TRBV19 to TRBJ1-1; D may be TRBD1 (6 bases). CDR1 LNHDA and CDR2 SQIVND come from the germline V gene (reference sequence). This CDR3 region has 13 residues. The V and J ends lost 6 bases and 6 bases respectively, with 14 bases between them. The CDR3 protein is CASSQGTGSEAFF. CDR3 DNA: TGTGCCAGTAGCCAGGGCACAGGGTCTGAAGCTTTCTTT.

The chain uses TRBV6-1 and TRBJ2-7, with TRBD2 matching 9 bases. Per the germline V gene, CDR1 is MNHNS and CDR2 is SASEGT. The CDR3 has 16 residues. V trimming: 0 bases; J trimming: 2 bases; junction bases outside the gene matches: 5. CDR3 in amino acids: CASSEALRGGAYEQYF. DNA for the CDR3: TGTGCCAGCAGTGAAGCATTGCGGGGGGGTGCCTACGAGCAGTACTTC.

This chain uses TRBV7-7 with TRBJ2-3; 10 nucleotides line up with TRBD1. CDR1 is SSHAT, CDR2 FNYEAQ, per germline (reference sequence). The CDR3 runs to 15 residues. Trimming at V came to 3 bases and at J to 2 bases, leaving 2 bases not matched to a gene. The CDR3 region is CASSFGQGDTDTQYF. The CDR3 coding sequence is TGTGCCAGCAGCTTCGGACAGGGGGACACAGATACGCAGTATTTT.

The genes are TRBV5-1 and TRBJ1-5, with 7 bases aligning to TRBD1. The germline V gene has CDR1 SGHRS and CDR2 YFSETQ. The CDR3 has 15 amino acids. Trimming at V came to 3 bases and at J to 0 bases, leaving 3 bases not matched to a gene. The CDR3 nucleotides read TGCGCCAGCAGCTGGACAGGTACTAGCAATCAGCCCCAGCATTTT. Its translation is CASSWTGTSNQPQHF.

The gene calls are TRBV4-3 and TRBJ2-1; D not resolved. Germline loops: CDR1 LGHNA, CDR2 YSLEER. This CDR3 is 15 amino acids long. Deletions cut 0 bases from V and 4 bases from J, with 10 bases between. CDR3 amino acids: CASSQDPLKYNEQFF. The CDR3 DNA is TGCGCCAGCAGCCAAGATCCCCTAAAATACAATGAGCAGTTCTTC.

V usage is TRBV7-9 and J usage is TRBJ2-7; TRBD1 matches at 11 bases. Germline V gene data show CDR1 as SEHNR and CDR2 as FQNEAQ (reference sequence). This CDR3 contains 15 residues. J gave up 2 bases and V 3 bases, and 3 bases lay outside the gene matches. Here the CDR3 reads CASSFGTGGAYEQYF. Here the CDR3 DNA reads TGTGCCAGCAGCTTCGGGACAGGGGGGGCCTACGAGCAGTACTTC.

The chain uses TRBV5-6 and TRBJ2-1; D call uncertain. The CDR3 runs 15 residues. Trimming cost V 1 base and J 0 bases, with 8 bases left between them. Germline-derived CDR1 and CDR2 are SGHDT and YYEEEE. As DNA, the CDR3 is TGTGCCAGCAGCTTGTTGGAGAGCTCCTACAATGAGCAGTTCTTC. This codes for CASSLLESSYNEQFF.

The genes are TRBV6-5 and TRBJ1-5; D is possibly TRBD1 (5 bases). V was pared by 5 bases and J by 2 bases, with 13 bases between. Germline loops: CDR1 MNHEY, CDR2 SVGAGI. This CDR3 spans 15 amino acids. In DNA form, the CDR3 reads TGTGCCAGCAGTCTATACGGGGGAGGCAATCAGCCCCAGCATTTT. It codes for CASSLYGGGNQPQHF.

This clone was seen a single time. The CDR3 loop is CASGFETVYNQPQHF. The CDR3 DNA follows: TGTGCTAGTGGTTTTGAAACGGTTTACAATCAGCCCCAGCATTTT. This chain connects TRBV12-5 to TRBJ1-5; no reliable D call. Germline V gives CDR1 LGHNT, CDR2 FRNRAP. The V end lost 3 bases, the J end lost 3 bases, and 12 bases lay between the germline ends. The CDR3 sequence is 15 residues long. Together with reference TRBV12-5 and TRBJ1-5, the CDR3 gives the full variable domain: DARVTQTPRHKVTEMGQEVTMRCQPILGHNTVFWYRQTMMQGLELLAYFRNRAPLDDSGMPKDRFSAEMPDATLATLKIQPSEPRDSAVYFCASGFETVYNQPQHFGDGTRLSIL.